This TCR beta chain was observed in a study of OX40 agonist ivuxolimab in advanced cancers. Broader study findings: By week 6 at 0.1 to 3.0 mg/kg, blood CD4+ and CD8+ T cells had expanded clonally. Some nonresponders also had low normalized T-cell clonal expansion. Relative to CD4+ cells, CD8+ T cells on average had more expanded clones.

Details on this clone: Antigen unknown.

CDR1 and CDR2 (germline): SGHNT, YENEEA. The CDR3 has 16 amino acids. After removal of 5 bases from V and 1 base from J, the junction contained 9 bases not matched to a gene. Clones were read by immunoSEQ multiplex PCR, and TCRdb kept only the in-frame ones, dropping some. The sample includes under 30,000 clones, about nine tenths of them seen just once. This material consisted of CD4+ or CD8+ T cells sorted from blood, taken in a trial of the OX40 agonist ivuxolimab. This sequence was found in an adult with an advanced solid tumor such as melanoma, head and neck, liver or kidney cancer. The genes are TRBV11-3 and TRBJ2-7; TRBD2 agrees at 9 bases. CDR3 nucleotides: TGTGCCAGCAGCCCCCGCATAGCGGGAGATTCCTACGAGCAGTACTTC. It is translated as CASSPRIAGDSYEQYF. Using reference TRBV11-3 and TRBJ2-7 for the parts outside the CDR3, the full variable domain is EAGVVQSPRYKIIEKKQPVAFWCNPISGHNTLYWYLQNLGQGPELLIRYENEEAVDDSQLPKDRFSAERLKGVDSTLKIQPAELGDSAVYLCASSPRIAGDSYEQYFGPGTRLTVT.